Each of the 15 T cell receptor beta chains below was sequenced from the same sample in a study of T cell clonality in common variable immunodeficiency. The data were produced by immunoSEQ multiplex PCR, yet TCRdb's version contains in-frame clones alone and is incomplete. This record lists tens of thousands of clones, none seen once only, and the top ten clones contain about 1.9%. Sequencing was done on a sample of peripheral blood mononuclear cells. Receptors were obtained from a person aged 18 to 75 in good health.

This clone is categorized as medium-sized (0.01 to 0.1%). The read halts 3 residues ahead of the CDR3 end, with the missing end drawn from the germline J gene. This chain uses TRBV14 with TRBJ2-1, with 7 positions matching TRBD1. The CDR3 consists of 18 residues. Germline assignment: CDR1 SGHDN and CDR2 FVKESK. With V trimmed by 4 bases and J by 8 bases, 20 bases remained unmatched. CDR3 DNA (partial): TGTGCCAGCAGCCTTGGGACAGCGCCGACTCCTCTTTTGGATGAG. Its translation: CASSLGTAPTPLLDE. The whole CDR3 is CASSLGTAPTPLLDEQFF.

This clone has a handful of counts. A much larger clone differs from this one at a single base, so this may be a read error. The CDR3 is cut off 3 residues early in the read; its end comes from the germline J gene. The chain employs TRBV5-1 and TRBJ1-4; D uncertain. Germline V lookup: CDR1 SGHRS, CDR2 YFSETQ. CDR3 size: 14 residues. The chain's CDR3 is CASSSPQVNSPLFF. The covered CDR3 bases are TGCGCCAGCAGCTCCCCCCAGGTTAATTCACCA. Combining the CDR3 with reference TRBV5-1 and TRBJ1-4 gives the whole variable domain KAGVTQTPRYLIKTRGQQVTLSCSPISGHRSVSWYQQTPGQGLQFLFEYFSETQRNKGNFPGRFSGRQFSNSRSEMNVSTLELGDSALYLCASSSPQVNSPLFFGSGTQLSVL.

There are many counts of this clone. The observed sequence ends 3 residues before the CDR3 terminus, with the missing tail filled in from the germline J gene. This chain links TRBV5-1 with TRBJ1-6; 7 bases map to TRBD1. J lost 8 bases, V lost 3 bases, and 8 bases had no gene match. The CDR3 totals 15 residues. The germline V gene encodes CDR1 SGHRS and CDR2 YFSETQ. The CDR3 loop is CASSYGQEVDSPLHF. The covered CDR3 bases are TGCGCCAGCAGCTACGGACAGGAGGTCGATTCACCC.

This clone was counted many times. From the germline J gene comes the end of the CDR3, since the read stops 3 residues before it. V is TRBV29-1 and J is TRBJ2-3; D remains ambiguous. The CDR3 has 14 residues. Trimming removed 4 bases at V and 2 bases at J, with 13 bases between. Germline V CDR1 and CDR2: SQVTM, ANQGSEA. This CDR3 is CSVVLLNPTDTQYF. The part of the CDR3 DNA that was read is TGCAGCGTTGTCTTGCTAAACCCCACAGATACG.

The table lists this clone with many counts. The CDR3: CASSFQGRVSDTQYF. CDR3 DNA, as far as it was read: TGTGCCAGCAGCTTCCAGGGGAGGGTATCAGATACG. The gene calls are TRBV5-4 and TRBJ2-3; tentatively, D is TRBD2 (7 bases). The CDR3 end lies 3 residues beyond the end of the read and is filled in from the germline J gene. This CDR3 is 15 amino acids long. V lost 2 bases and J lost 4, with 14 bases in between. Looked up from germline, CDR1 is SGHNT and CDR2 is YYREEE (reference sequence). Full variable domain (remainder filled in from reference TRBV5-4 and TRBJ2-3): ETGVTQSPTHLIKTRGQQVTLRCSSQSGHNTVSWYQQALGQGPQFIFQYYREEENGRGNFPPRFSGLQFPNYSSELNVNALELDDSALYLCASSFQGRVSDTQYFGPGTRLTVL.

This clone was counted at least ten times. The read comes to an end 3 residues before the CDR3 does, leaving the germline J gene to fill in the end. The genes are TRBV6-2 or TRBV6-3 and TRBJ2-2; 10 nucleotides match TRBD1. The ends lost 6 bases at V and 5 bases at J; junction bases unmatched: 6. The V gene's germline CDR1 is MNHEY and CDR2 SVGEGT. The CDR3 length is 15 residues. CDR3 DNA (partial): TGTGCCAGCAGCGGACAGGGGGGTTTGACCGGGGAG. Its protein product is CASSGQGGLTGE. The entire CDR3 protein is CASSGQGGLTGELFF.

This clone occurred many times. This CDR3 is CSARDQGGPGELFF. CDR3 DNA (partial): TGCAGTGCTAGAGACCAGGGGGGTCCCGGGGAG. V and J are TRBV20-1 and TRBJ2-2; a weak D match, TRBD1 (7 bases). Read coverage stops 3 residues before the CDR3 terminus; the germline J gene supplies the remainder. Trimming cost V 0 bases and J 6 bases, with 11 bases left between them. The CDR3 spans 14 residues. Germline-derived CDR1 and CDR2 are DFQATT and SNEGSKA (reference sequence).

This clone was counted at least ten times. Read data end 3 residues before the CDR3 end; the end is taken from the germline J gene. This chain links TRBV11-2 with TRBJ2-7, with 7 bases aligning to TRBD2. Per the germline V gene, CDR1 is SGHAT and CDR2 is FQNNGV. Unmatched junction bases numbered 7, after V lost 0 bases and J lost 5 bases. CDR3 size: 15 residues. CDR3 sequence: CASSLDLAGRDEQYF. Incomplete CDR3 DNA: TGTGCCAGCAGCTTAGATCTGGCGGGGAGGGACGAG.

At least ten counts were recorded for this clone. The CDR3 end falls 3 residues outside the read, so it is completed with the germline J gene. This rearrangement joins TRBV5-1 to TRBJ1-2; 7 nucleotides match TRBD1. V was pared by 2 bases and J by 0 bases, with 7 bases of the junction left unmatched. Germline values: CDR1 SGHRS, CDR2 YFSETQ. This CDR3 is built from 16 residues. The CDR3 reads CASSFGQERANYGYTF. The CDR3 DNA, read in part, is TGCGCCAGCAGCTTCGGACAGGAGCGCGCTAACTATGGC.

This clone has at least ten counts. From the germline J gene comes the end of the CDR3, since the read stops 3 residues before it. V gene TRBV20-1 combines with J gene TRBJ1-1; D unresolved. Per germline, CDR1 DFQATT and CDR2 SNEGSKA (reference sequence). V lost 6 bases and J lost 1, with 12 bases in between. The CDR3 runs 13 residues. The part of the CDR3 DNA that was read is TGCAGTGCACCCCTTAGATCGAACACTGAA. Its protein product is CSAPLRSNTE. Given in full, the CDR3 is CSAPLRSNTEAFF.

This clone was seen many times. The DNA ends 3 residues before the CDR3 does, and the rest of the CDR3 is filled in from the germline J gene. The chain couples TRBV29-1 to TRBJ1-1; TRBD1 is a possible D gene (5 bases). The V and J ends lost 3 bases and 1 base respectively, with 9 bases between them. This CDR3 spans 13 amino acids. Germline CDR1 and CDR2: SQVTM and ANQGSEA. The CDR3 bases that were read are TGCAGCGTTGACAGGGAGACGAACACTGAA. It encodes CSVDRETNTE. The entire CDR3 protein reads CSVDRETNTEAFF.

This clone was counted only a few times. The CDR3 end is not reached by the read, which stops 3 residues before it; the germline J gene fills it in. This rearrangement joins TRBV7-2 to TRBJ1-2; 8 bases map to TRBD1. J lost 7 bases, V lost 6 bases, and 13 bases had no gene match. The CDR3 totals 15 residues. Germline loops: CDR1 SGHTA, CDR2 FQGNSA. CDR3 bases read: TGTGCCAGCAGTCAGAGAGGCGGGACAGGTAGTGGC. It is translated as CASSQRGGTGSG. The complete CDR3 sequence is CASSQRGGTGSGYTF.

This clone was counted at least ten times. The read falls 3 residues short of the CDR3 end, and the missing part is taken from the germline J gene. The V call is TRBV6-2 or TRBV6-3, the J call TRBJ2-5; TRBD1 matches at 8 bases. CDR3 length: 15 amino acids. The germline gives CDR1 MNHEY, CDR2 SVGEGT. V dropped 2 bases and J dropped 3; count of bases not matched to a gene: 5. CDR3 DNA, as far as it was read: TGTGCCAGCAGTTACGGAGCGGACAGGGAAGAGACC. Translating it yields CASSYGADREET. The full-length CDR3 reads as CASSYGADREETQYF.

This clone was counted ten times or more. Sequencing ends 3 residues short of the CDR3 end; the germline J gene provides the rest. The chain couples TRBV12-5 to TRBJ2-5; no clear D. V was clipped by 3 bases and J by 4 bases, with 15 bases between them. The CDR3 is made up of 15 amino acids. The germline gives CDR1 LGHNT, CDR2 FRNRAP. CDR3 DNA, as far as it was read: TGTGCTAGTGGTTTAGGCAGGTCCTCAATAGAGACC. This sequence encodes CASGLGRSSIET. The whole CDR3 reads CASGLGRSSIETQYF.

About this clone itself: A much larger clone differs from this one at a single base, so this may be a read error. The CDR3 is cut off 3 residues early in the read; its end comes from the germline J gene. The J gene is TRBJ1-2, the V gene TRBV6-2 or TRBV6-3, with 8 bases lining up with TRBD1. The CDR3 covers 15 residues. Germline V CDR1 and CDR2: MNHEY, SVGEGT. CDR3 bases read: TGTGCCAGCAGCCCCGACAGGGGAGCTAACTATGAC. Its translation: CASSPDRGANYD. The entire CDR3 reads CASSPDRGANYDYTF.